The clone carrying this T cell receptor beta chain was found many times. Profiled with immunoSEQ multiplex PCR; TCRdb holds only in-frame clones, not every one. The table includes more than 90,000 clones, about two thirds detected once. Trimming took 3 bases from V and 0 from J; bases not matched to a gene: 5. The germline CDR1 and CDR2 sequences are LGHNA and YSLEER. The CDR3 length is 16 residues. The record originates from a study of shared clonotypes between healthy human individuals. This sequence joins TRBV4-3 and TRBJ2-1; TRBD1 matches 7 bases. The material sequenced was memory CD8+ T cells sorted from blood. Indicated subset: CD45RO+ cells pooled with CCR7-negative TemRA cells. This TCR was recovered from a man aged 25-45 years in good health. The CDR3 is CASSQMTGSSYNEQFF. CDR3 in DNA: TGCGCCAGCAGCCAGATGACAGGGAGCTCCTACAATGAGCAGTTCTTC.